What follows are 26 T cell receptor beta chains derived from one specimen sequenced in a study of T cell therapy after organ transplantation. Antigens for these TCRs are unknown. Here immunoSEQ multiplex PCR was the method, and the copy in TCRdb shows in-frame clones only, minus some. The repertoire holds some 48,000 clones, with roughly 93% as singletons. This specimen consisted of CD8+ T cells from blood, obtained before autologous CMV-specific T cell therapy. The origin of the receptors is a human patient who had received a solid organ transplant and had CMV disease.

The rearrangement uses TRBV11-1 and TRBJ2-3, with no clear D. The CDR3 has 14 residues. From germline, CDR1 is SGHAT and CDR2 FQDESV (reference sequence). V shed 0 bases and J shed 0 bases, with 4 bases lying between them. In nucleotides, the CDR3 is TGTGCCAGCAGCTTAGCTCGGAGCACAGATACGCAGTATTTT. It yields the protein CASSLARSTDTQYF.

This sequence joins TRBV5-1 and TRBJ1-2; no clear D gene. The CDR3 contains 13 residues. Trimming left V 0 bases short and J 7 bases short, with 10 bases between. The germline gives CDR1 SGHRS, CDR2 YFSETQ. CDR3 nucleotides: TGCGCCAGCAGCTTGGATGGGAGGACTGGCTACACCTTC. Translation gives CASSLDGRTGYTF.

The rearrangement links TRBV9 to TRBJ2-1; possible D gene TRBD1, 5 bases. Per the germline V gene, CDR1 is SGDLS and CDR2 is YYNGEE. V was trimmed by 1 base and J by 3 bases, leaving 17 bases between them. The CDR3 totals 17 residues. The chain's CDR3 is CASSVSRESAYYNEQFF. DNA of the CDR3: TGTGCCAGCAGCGTAAGCAGGGAAAGTGCTTACTACAATGAGCAGTTCTTC.

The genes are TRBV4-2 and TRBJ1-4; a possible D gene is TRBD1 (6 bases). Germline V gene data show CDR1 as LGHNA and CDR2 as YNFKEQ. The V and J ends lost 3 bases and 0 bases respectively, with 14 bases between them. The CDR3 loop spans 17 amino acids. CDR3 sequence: CASSQGYREATNEKLFF. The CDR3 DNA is TGTGCCAGCAGCCAGGGATACAGGGAAGCAACTAATGAAAAACTGTTTTTT.

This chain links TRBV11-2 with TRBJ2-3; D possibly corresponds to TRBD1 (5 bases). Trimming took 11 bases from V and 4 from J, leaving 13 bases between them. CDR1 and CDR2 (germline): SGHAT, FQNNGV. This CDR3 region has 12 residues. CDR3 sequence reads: CAGRGNADTQYF. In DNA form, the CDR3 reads TGTGCCGGAAGGGGAAACGCAGATACGCAGTATTTT.

CDR3 sequence (DNA): TGTGCCAGCAGCCAAGATTTGGACCCAACCTACGAGCAGTACTTC. Its translation is CASSQDLDPTYEQYF. The gene calls are TRBV4-2 and TRBJ2-7, with D hard to call. Trimming took 0 bases from V and 2 from J, leaving 11 bases between them. CDR1 and CDR2 (germline): LGHNA, YNFKEQ. The CDR3 is 15 residues long.

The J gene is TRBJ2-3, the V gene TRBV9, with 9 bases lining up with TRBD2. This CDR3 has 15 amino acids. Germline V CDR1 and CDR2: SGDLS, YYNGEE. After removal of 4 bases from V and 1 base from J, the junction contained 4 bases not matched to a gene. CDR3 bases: TGTGCCAGCAGCCCGGGGACTAGCCGCACAGATACGCAGTATTTT. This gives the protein CASSPGTSRTDTQYF.

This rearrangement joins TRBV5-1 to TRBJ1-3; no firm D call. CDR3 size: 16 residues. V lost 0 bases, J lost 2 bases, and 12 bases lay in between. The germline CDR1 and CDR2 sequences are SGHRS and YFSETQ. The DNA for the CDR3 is TGCGCCAGCAGCTTGGGATTGGGTAGGGCTGGAAACACCATATATTTT. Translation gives CASSLGLGRAGNTIYF.

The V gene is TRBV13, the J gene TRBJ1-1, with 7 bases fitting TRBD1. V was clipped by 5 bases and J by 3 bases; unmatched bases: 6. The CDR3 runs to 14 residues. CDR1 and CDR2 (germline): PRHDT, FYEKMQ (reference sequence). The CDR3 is CASSSRGWDTEAFF. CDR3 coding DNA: TGTGCCAGCAGCAGCAGGGGGTGGGACACTGAAGCTTTCTTT.

This CDR3 is CASSYSSTAYEQYF. The CDR3 DNA is TGTGCCAGCAGTTACTCCTCGACCGCCTACGAGCAGTACTTC. V usage is TRBV6-5 and J usage is TRBJ2-7; D ambiguous. V was clipped by 0 bases and J by 2 bases, with 8 bases between them. The CDR3 is 14 amino acids. Looked up from germline, CDR1 is MNHEY and CDR2 is SVGAGI.

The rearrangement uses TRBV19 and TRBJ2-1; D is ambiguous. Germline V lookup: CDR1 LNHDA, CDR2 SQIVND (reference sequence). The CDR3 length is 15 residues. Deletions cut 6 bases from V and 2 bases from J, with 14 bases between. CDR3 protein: CASRMGVFAYNEQFF. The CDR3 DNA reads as TGTGCCAGTAGAATGGGTGTGTTCGCCTACAATGAGCAGTTCTTC.

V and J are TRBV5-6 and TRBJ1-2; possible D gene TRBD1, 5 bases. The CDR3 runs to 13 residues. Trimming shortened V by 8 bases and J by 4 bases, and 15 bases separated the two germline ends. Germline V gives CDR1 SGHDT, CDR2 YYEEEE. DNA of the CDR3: TGTGCCAGTGCAGGGCAGGGCGGCTATGGCTACACCTTC. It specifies CASAGQGGYGYTF.

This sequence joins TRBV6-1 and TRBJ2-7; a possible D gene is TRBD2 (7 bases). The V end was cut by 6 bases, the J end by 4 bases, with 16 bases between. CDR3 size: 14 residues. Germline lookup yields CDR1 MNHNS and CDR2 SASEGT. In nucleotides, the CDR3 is TGTGCCAGCAGCCTTAGGGGGGGCGGTTACGAGCAGTACTTC. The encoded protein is CASSLRGGGYEQYF.

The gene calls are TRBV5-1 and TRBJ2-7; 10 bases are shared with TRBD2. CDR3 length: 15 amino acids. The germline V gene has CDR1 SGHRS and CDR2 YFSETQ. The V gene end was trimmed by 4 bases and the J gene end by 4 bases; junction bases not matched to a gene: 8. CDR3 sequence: CASSPFGSGRYEQYF. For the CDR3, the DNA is TGCGCCAGCAGCCCATTCGGTAGCGGGAGGTACGAGCAGTACTTC.

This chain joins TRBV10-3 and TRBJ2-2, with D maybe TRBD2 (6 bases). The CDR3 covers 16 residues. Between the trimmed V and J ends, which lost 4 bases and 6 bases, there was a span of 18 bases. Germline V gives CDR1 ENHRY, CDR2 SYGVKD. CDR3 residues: CAISAPGLSRPGELFF. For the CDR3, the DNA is TGTGCCATCAGTGCACCGGGACTCAGTAGGCCCGGGGAGCTGTTTTTT.

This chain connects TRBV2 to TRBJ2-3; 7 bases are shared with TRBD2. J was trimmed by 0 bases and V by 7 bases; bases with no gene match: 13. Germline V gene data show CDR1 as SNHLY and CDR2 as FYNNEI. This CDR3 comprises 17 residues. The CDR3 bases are TGTGCCAGCATCGCTCGGGGTACTAGCGATAGCACAGATACGCAGTATTTT. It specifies CASIARGTSDSTDTQYF. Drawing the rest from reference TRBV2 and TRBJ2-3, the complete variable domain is EPEVTQTPSHQVTQMGQEVILRCVPISNHLYFYWYRQILGQKVEFLVSFYNNEISEKSEIFDDQFSVERPDGSNFTLKIRSTKLEDSAMYFCASIARGTSDSTDTQYFGPGTRLTVL.

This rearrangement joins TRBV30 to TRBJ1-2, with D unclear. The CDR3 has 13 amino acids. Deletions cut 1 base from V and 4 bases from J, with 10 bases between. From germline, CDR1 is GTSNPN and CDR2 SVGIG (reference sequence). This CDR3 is CAWSEVEPYGYTF. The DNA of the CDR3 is TGTGCCTGGAGTGAGGTAGAACCCTATGGCTACACCTTC.

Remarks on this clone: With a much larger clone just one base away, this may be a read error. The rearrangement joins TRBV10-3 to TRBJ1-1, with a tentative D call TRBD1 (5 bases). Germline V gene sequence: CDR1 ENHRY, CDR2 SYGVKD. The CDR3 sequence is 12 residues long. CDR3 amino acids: CASSFGGTEAFF. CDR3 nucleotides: TGTGCCAGCAGTTTCGGGGGCACTGAAGCTTTCTTT.

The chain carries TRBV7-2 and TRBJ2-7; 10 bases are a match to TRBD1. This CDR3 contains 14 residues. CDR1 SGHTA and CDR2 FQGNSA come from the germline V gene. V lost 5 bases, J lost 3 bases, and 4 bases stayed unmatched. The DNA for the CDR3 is TGTGCCAGCAGCGAAGGGGACAGGGGCTACGAGCAGTACTTC. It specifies CASSEGDRGYEQYF.

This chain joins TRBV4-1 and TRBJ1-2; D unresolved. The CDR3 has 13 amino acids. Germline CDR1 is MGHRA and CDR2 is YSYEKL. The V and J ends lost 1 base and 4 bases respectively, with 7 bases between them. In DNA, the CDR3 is TGCGCCAGCAGCCAAGTCGGAGCCTATGGCTACACCTTC. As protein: CASSQVGAYGYTF.

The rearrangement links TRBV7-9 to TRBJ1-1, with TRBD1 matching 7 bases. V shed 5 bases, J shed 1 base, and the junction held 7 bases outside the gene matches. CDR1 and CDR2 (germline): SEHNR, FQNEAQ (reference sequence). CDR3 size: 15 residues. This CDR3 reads CASSQRNRGNTEAFF. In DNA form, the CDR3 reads TGTGCCAGCAGCCAAAGAAACAGGGGGAACACTGAAGCTTTCTTT.

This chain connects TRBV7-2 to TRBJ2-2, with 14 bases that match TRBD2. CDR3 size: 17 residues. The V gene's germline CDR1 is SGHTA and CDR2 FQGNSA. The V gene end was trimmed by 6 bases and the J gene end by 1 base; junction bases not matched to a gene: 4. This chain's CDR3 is CASSHGTSGRNTGELFF. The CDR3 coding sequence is TGTGCCAGCAGTCATGGGACTAGCGGGAGGAACACCGGGGAGCTGTTTTTT.

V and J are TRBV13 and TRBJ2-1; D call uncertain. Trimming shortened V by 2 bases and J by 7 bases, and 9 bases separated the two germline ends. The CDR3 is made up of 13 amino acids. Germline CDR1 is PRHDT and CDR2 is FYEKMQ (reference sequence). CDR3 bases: TGTGCCAGCAGCTTAAAAGGGTTGAATGAGCAGTTCTTC. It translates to CASSLKGLNEQFF.

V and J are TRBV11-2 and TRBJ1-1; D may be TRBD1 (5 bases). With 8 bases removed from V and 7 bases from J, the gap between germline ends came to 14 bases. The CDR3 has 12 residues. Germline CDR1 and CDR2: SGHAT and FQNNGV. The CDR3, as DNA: TGTGCCAGCCGACAGACAGCTTTTGAAGCTTTCTTT. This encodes CASRQTAFEAFF.

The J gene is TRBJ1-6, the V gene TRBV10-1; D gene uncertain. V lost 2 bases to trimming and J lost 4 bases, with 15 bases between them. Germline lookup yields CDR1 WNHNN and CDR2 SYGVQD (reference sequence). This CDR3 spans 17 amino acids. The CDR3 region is CASSEPRRVMYNSPLHF. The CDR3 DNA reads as TGCGCCAGCAGTGAGCCACGGCGGGTAATGTATAATTCACCCCTCCACTTT.

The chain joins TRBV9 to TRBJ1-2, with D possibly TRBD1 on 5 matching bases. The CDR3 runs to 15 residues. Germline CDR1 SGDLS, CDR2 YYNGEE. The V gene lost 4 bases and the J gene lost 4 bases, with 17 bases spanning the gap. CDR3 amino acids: CASSIRAELSYGYTF. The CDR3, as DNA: TGTGCCAGCAGCATCAGGGCAGAACTTAGCTATGGCTACACCTTC.